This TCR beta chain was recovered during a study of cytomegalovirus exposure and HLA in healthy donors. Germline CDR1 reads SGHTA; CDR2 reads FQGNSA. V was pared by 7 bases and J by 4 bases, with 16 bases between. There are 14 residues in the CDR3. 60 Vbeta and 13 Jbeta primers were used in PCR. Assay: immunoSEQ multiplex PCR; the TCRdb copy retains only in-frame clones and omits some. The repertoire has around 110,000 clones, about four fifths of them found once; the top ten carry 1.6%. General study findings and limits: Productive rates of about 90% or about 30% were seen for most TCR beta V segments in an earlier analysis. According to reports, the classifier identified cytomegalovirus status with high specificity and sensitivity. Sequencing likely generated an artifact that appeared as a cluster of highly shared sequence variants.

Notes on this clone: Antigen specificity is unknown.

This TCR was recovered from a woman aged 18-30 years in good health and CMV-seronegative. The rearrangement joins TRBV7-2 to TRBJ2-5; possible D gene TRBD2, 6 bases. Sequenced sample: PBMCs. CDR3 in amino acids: CASNFDRGRETQYF. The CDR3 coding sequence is TGTGCCAGCAACTTTGACCGGGGGAGAGAGACCCAGTACTTC. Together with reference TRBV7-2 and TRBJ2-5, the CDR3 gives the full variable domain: GAGVSQSPSNKVTEKGKDVELRCDPISGHTALYWYRQSLGQGLEFLIYFQGNSAPDKSGLPSDRFSAERTGGSVSTLTIQRTQQEDSAVYLCASNFDRGRETQYFGPGTRLLVL.